The 18 T cell receptor beta chains listed next were all sequenced from one sample in a study of cytomegalovirus exposure and HLA in healthy donors. Primers included in the PCR were 60 Vbeta and 13 Jbeta primers. Using immunoSEQ multiplex PCR, the repertoire was profiled, and TCRdb retains in-frame clones only, with some absent. The sample holds over 200,000 clones, 78% seen once. Input material: PBMCs. The receptors originated from a male donor in good health and CMV-seronegative.

This clone was picked up a small number of times. The rearrangement links TRBV6-5 to TRBJ2-7; TRBD2 might be the D (6 bases). Germline V gives CDR1 MNHEY, CDR2 SVGAGI. Deletions cut 6 bases from V and 4 bases from J, with 16 bases between. The CDR3 covers 14 residues. This chain's CDR3 is CASRHRGTGYEQYF. The CDR3 coding sequence is TGTGCCAGCAGGCACCGGGGGACCGGTTACGAGCAGTACTTC.

In its sample, this clone was seen a few times. This CDR3 is CASSVDLVSGELFF. CDR3 DNA sequence: TGTGCCAGCAGCGTAGATCTAGTTTCCGGGGAGCTGTTTTTT. The chain recombines TRBV9 with TRBJ2-2; D is undetermined. The CDR3 is made up of 14 amino acids. Germline lookup yields CDR1 SGDLS and CDR2 YYNGEE. V was clipped by 0 bases and J by 6 bases, with 9 bases between them.

The chain combines TRBV29-1 with TRBJ1-5; TRBD1 matches 9 bases. The germline V gene has CDR1 SQVTM and CDR2 ANQGSEA. V shed 6 bases, J shed 7 bases, and the junction held 7 bases outside the gene matches. The CDR3 spans 13 residues. The CDR3 bases are TGCAGCGTGGGACAGGGCCTCGAGCAGCCCCAGCATTTT. Encoded protein: CSVGQGLEQPQHF.

The chain uses TRBV28 and TRBJ1-2; D is possibly TRBD1 (5 bases). Germline values: CDR1 MDHEN, CDR2 SYDVKM. V was cut by 6 bases and J by 7 bases, with 12 bases left in between. There are 12 residues in the CDR3. DNA for the CDR3: TGTGCCAGCAGCTCCCCAGGGTCTGGCTACACCTTC. Its protein product is CASSSPGSGYTF.

Only one count was recorded for this clone. The chain uses TRBV20-1 and TRBJ2-7; 7 bases line up with TRBD1. This CDR3 has 11 residues. Germline V gene data show CDR1 as DFQATT and CDR2 as SNEGSKA (reference sequence). J gave up 7 bases and V 3 bases, and 3 bases lay outside the gene matches. The CDR3 nucleotides are TGCAGTGCTAGGGACAGGATGGAGCAGTACTTC. Protein sequence: CSARDRMEQYF.

The chain's CDR3 is CASSVGSGSEKLFF. The CDR3 region has the DNA TGCGCCAGCAGCGTGGGATCGGGGAGTGAAAAACTGTTTTTT. V is TRBV5-1 and J is TRBJ1-4, with D unclear. CDR3 size: 14 residues. The germline V and J ends were trimmed by 4 bases and 7 bases, with 14 bases remaining between them. CDR1 and CDR2 from the germline V gene are SGHRS and YFSETQ.

The DNA for the CDR3 is TGTGCCAGCAGGATCATACAGGGGCTAGGCTATGGCTACACCTTC. This codes for CASRIIQGLGYGYTF. The chain is built from TRBV28 and TRBJ1-2, with TRBD1 matching over 7 bases. V dropped 6 bases and J dropped 4; count of bases not matched to a gene: 11. The CDR3 is made up of 15 amino acids. Germline CDR1 and CDR2: MDHEN and SYDVKM.

The V gene is TRBV5-1, the J gene TRBJ2-7, with D possibly TRBD1 on 7 matching bases. Germline V CDR1 and CDR2: SGHRS, YFSETQ. The ends were cut back, 0 bases at V and 1 base at J, with 11 bases in the middle. The CDR3 sequence is 15 residues long. The CDR3 region is CASSLVRDRSYEQYF. CDR3 in DNA: TGCGCCAGCAGCTTGGTGCGGGACAGATCCTACGAGCAGTACTTC.

The chain uses TRBV12-5 and TRBJ2-7, with 9 bases lining up with TRBD1. CDR1 is LGHNT and CDR2 is FRNRAP in the germline V gene. The CDR3 consists of 15 residues. Unmatched junction bases numbered 4, after V lost 0 bases and J lost 4 bases. The CDR3, as DNA: TGTGCTAGTGGTTTGGTTGGGACAGGGTTTTACGAGCAGTACTTC. This sequence encodes CASGLVGTGFYEQYF.

The chain recombines TRBV9 with TRBJ2-3, with D possibly being TRBD2 (5 bases). This CDR3 is 16 amino acids long. Trimming took 0 bases from V and 6 from J, leaving 17 bases between them. Germline V CDR1 and CDR2: SGDLS, YYNGEE. CDR3 DNA sequence: TGTGCCAGCAGCGTAGGTAGATCCCCTGAGCGGGATACGCAGTATTTT. Translation gives CASSVGRSPERDTQYF. Using reference TRBV9 and TRBJ2-3 for the parts outside the CDR3, the full variable domain is DSGVTQTPKHLITATGQRVTLRCSPRSGDLSVYWYQQSLDQGLQFLIQYYNGEERAKGNILERFSAQQFPDLHSELNLSSLELGDSALYFCASSVGRSPERDTQYFGPGTRLTVL.

As to this clone: One junction end disagrees with the germline gene, perhaps due to a read error. V usage is TRBV7-2 and J usage is TRBJ2-2; TRBD1 matches at 8 bases. The CDR3 is made up of 16 amino acids. Looked up from germline, CDR1 is SGHTA and CDR2 is FQGNSA. Here the CDR3 reads CASSQDRTGNPGELFF. The CDR3, as DNA: TGTGCCAGCAGCCAAGACAGGACAGGGAACCCCGGGGAGCTGTTTTTT.

The CDR3: CASSPEVDSNQPQHF. The CDR3, as DNA: TGTGCCAGCTCACCTGAGGTCGATAGCAATCAGCCCCAGCATTTT. The chain uses TRBV18 and TRBJ1-5, with D unresolved. The CDR3 runs to 15 residues. Germline V CDR1 and CDR2: KGHSH, LQKENI. Trimming shortened V by 3 bases and J by 0 bases, and 9 bases separated the two germline ends.

This chain links TRBV15 with TRBJ2-3; no definite D call. Per germline, CDR1 LNHNV and CDR2 YYDKDF (reference sequence). Trimming pared 1 base from V and 6 bases from J, leaving 11 bases between. The CDR3 loop spans 14 amino acids. CDR3 DNA sequence: TGTGCCACCAGCAGAGCCAGCGTCGTGGATACGCAGTATTTT. It codes for CATSRASVVDTQYF.

V and J are TRBV2 and TRBJ2-2; 9 nucleotides match TRBD2. V was clipped by 3 bases and J by 1 base; unmatched bases: 3. Germline V gene data show CDR1 as SNHLY and CDR2 as FYNNEI. The CDR3 is made up of 16 amino acids. The CDR3 reads CASSDPSGVNTGELFF. CDR3 DNA sequence: TGTGCCAGCAGTGACCCTAGCGGGGTGAACACCGGGGAGCTGTTTTTT.

J is TRBJ1-2 and V is TRBV27, with TRBD1 matching over 9 bases. The V gene end was trimmed by 2 bases and the J gene end by 7 bases; junction bases not matched to a gene: 5. This CDR3 is built from 14 residues. The V gene's germline CDR1 is MNHEY and CDR2 SMNVEV (reference sequence). Written as DNA, the CDR3 is TGTGCCAGCAGTTTAAACAGGGGGCAGATTGGCTACACCTTC. Translation: CASSLNRGQIGYTF.

The chain couples TRBV6-5 to TRBJ1-1, with D uncertain. The V and J ends lost 5 bases and 1 base respectively, with 8 bases between them. The CDR3 is made up of 13 amino acids. Looked up from germline, CDR1 is MNHEY and CDR2 is SVGAGI. CDR3 region: CASSVQKNTEAFF. In DNA, the CDR3 is TGTGCCAGCAGTGTCCAAAAGAACACTGAAGCTTTCTTT.

CDR3 DNA: TGTGCTTCCCAGCGGGAGGGCACAGATACGCAGTATTTT. Translated: CASQREGTDTQYF. The gene calls are TRBV2 and TRBJ2-3; 9 bases are shared with TRBD2. Per the germline V gene, CDR1 is SNHLY and CDR2 is FYNNEI. This CDR3 has 13 amino acids. Supplemented by reference TRBV2 and TRBJ2-3, the full variable domain reads EPEVTQTPSHQVTQMGQEVILRCVPISNHLYFYWYRQILGQKVEFLVSFYNNEISEKSEIFDDQFSVERPDGSNFTLKIRSTKLEDSAMYFCASQREGTDTQYFGPGTRLTVL.

The chain has TRBV7-3 and TRBJ2-1, with TRBD2 identical over 7 bases. J lost 0 bases, V lost 2 bases, and 7 bases had no gene match. This CDR3 is built from 17 residues. From germline, CDR1 is SGHTA and CDR2 FQGTGA. The CDR3 reads CASSLGFGGSSYNEQFF. Written as DNA, the CDR3 is TGTGCCAGCAGCTTAGGTTTTGGCGGGAGCTCCTACAATGAGCAGTTCTTC.